Shown below are 25 T cell receptor beta chains from a single sample sequenced in a study of T-cell reconstitution after alpha-beta-depleted transplantation in children. The library targeted TCRbeta and was prepared with unique molecular identifiers. Using its own MiXCR run on the PCR reads, TCRdb lists one record per CDR3 protein. In the table there are around 400,000 distinct CDR3 sequences, roughly 22% of which are singletons. Sequences were derived from PBMCs from the stem cell graft donor, sampled from the stem cell graft. All receptors come from a human donor who donated a stem cell graft to a child with acute myeloid leukemia.

The chain couples TRBV7-9 to TRBJ1-2; D gene ambiguous. Trimming stripped 10 bases from V and 5 bases from J, with 17 bases between. CDR3 size: 13 residues. In germline, CDR1 is SEHNR, CDR2 FQNEAQ (reference sequence). CDR3 bases: TGTGCCACTAACCCCGGGCTATCATATGGCTACACCTTC. It specifies CATNPGLSYGYTF. Together with reference TRBV7-9 and TRBJ1-2, the CDR3 gives the full variable domain: DTGVSQNPRHKITKRGQNVTFRCDPISEHNRLYWYRQTLGQGPEFLTYFQNEAQLEKSRLLSDRFSAERPKGSFSTLEIQRTEQGDSAMYLCATNPGLSYGYTFGSGTRLTVV.

The chain is built from TRBV20-1 and TRBJ1-2, with 8 bases that match TRBD1. J was trimmed by 10 bases and V by 8 bases; bases with no gene match: 9. The CDR3 has 11 residues. CDR1 and CDR2 (germline): DFQATT, SNEGSKA (reference sequence). The CDR3 region is CSYFRGPNYTF. The CDR3, as DNA: TGCAGTTATTTCAGGGGGCCGAACTACACCTTC.

The chain links TRBV6-2 or TRBV6-3 to TRBJ2-1, with TRBD2 matching over 10 bases. Germline loops: CDR1 MNHEY, CDR2 SVGEGT. CDR3 length: 15 residues. J lost 5 bases, V lost 2 bases, and 3 bases had no gene match. In DNA, the CDR3 is TGTGCCAGCAGTTACGACCTAGCGGGAGACAATGAGCAGTTCTTC. Translation: CASSYDLAGDNEQFF.

This clonotype was picked up a small number of times. The chain is built from TRBV28 and TRBJ2-2; no definite D call. The CDR3 extends over 12 amino acids. Trimming removed 3 bases at V and 7 bases at J, with 6 bases between. Germline CDR1 is MDHEN and CDR2 is SYDVKM. The CDR3 DNA is TGTGCCAGCAGTTTTAGTCTCGGGGAGCTGTTTTTT. Protein sequence: CASSFSLGELFF.

This clonotype was picked up a small number of times. The chain combines TRBV24-1 with TRBJ2-3; D possibly corresponds to TRBD1 (6 bases). Germline V gene sequence: CDR1 KGHDR, CDR2 SFDVKD. V lost 5 bases, J lost 2 bases, and 10 bases lay in between. The length of the CDR3 is 14 residues. Here the CDR3 reads CATSARGSTDTQYF. CDR3 sequence (DNA): TGTGCCACCAGTGCCAGGGGATCCACAGATACGCAGTATTTT.

The chain joins TRBV7-8 to TRBJ2-1; TRBD2 matches 7 bases. Germline V gene sequence: CDR1 SGHVS, CDR2 FQNEAQ. The V gene end was trimmed by 1 base and the J gene end by 9 bases; junction bases not matched to a gene: 12. The length of the CDR3 is 16 residues. CDR3: CASSLDLLATGGEQFF. In DNA, the CDR3 is TGTGCCAGCAGCTTAGATTTACTAGCGACCGGAGGTGAGCAGTTCTTC.

This clonotype has at least ten counts. The chain couples TRBV29-1 to TRBJ2-7, with D perhaps being TRBD1 or TRBD2 (7 bases each). Trimming cost V 6 bases and J 0 bases, with 12 bases left between them. Per the germline V gene, CDR1 is SQVTM and CDR2 is ANQGSEA. CDR3 size: 13 residues. As DNA, the CDR3 is TGCAGCGTCGCGGGGGACAGCTCCTACGAGCAGTACTTC. Encoded protein: CSVAGDSSYEQYF.

This clonotype was seen repeatedly, ten times or more. This rearrangement joins TRBV12-3 or TRBV12-4 to TRBJ2-5; D uncertain. With 1 base removed from V and 2 bases from J, the gap between germline ends came to 11 bases. The CDR3 is 15 amino acids. CDR3 region: CASSLGWAGQETQYF. The CDR3 bases are TGTGCCAGCAGTTTAGGGTGGGCAGGACAAGAGACCCAGTACTTC.

This clonotype was observed a handful of times. The chain has TRBV13 and TRBJ2-1; 9 nucleotides line up with TRBD2. Germline V CDR1 and CDR2: PRHDT, FYEKMQ (reference sequence). The CDR3 is 17 residues long. Trimming at V came to 1 base and at J to 5 bases, leaving 9 bases not matched to a gene. For the CDR3, the DNA is TGTGCCAGCAGCTTAGTTGGCGGGAGGGCCATTAACAATGAGCAGTTCTTC. Translating gives CASSLVGGRAINNEQFF.

This chain joins TRBV5-1 and TRBJ2-2; D not certain. The CDR3 covers 14 residues. Trimming took off 0 bases at V and 4 bases at J, with 7 bases between the two ends. Germline V gene data show CDR1 as SGHRS and CDR2 as YFSETQ. The chain's CDR3 is CASSLGEATGELFF. The CDR3, as DNA: TGCGCCAGCAGCTTGGGTGAAGCCACCGGGGAGCTGTTTTTT.

The chain links TRBV15 to TRBJ2-2, with D possibly called TRBD1 or TRBD2 (5 bases each). In germline, CDR1 is LNHNV, CDR2 YYDKDF (reference sequence). This CDR3 region has 14 residues. V lost 1 base and J 4 bases, leaving 7 bases between the germline ends. The CDR3, as DNA: TGTGCCACCAGCAGAGGGGGACGCACCGGGGAGCTGTTTTTT. This translates into CATSRGGRTGELFF.

This clonotype was seen a handful of times. The genes are TRBV6-5 and TRBJ2-2; D perhaps matches TRBD1 (6 bases). The germline gives CDR1 MNHEY, CDR2 SVGAGI. The CDR3 covers 15 residues. Trimming removed 6 bases from V and 4 bases from J, with 15 bases in between. This CDR3 reads CASSLQGVVTGELFF. The CDR3 DNA reads TGTGCCAGCAGCTTACAGGGAGTCGTCACCGGGGAGCTGTTTTTT.

The chain combines TRBV5-1 with TRBJ2-1; TRBD2 matches 10 bases. Trimming cost V 5 bases and J 0 bases; bases outside gene matches: 11. CDR1 and CDR2 from the germline V gene are SGHRS and YFSETQ. This CDR3 is built from 18 residues. The CDR3 DNA reads TGCGCCAGCAGGTCGATCTCTAGCGGGGGCTACTCCTACAATGAGCAGTTCTTC. Translation gives CASRSISSGGYSYNEQFF.

V is TRBV12-3 or TRBV12-4 and J is TRBJ2-2; no clear D gene. This CDR3 is 14 amino acids long. Trimming removed 5 bases from V and 8 bases from J, with 15 bases in between. CDR3 nucleotide sequence: TGTGCCAGCAGTCCTTCAGGAAATCGAGGGGAGCTGTTTTTT. Protein sequence: CASSPSGNRGELFF.

This clonotype came up a few times. The J gene is TRBJ2-7, the V gene TRBV12-3 or TRBV12-4, with TRBD1 as a possible D gene (6 bases). CDR3 length: 14 residues. V dropped 7 bases and J dropped 0 bases, with 13 bases sitting between them. CDR3 residues: CASTHGQSSYEQYF. CDR3 DNA sequence: TGTGCCAGCACCCATGGACAGAGCTCCTACGAGCAGTACTTC.

The sample holds a few counts of this clonotype. The V and J genes are TRBV28 and TRBJ1-4; D gene uncertain. There are 13 residues in the CDR3. V was trimmed by 4 bases and J by 5 bases, leaving 8 bases between them. Germline loops: CDR1 MDHEN, CDR2 SYDVKM. The CDR3 nucleotides are TGTGCCAGCAGTTATGCACACAATGAAAAACTGTTTTTT. Protein product: CASSYAHNEKLFF.

This clonotype was counted many times. The gene calls are TRBV6-5 and TRBJ2-7, with 7 bases identical to TRBD1. Germline V gives CDR1 MNHEY, CDR2 SVGAGI. V shed 2 bases, J shed 7 bases, and the junction held 8 bases outside the gene matches. The CDR3 is 14 amino acids. The CDR3 protein is CASSYRDRVEEQYF. The CDR3 DNA reads TGTGCCAGCAGTTACCGAGACAGGGTGGAGGAGCAGTACTTC.

J is TRBJ2-3 and V is TRBV4-2, with D perhaps matching TRBD2 (6 bases). V lost 4 bases, J lost 3 bases, and 11 bases lay in between. Germline V gene lookup returns CDR1 LGHNA and CDR2 YNFKEQ. The CDR3 extends over 14 amino acids. CDR3: CASSRSAGTDTQYF. CDR3 DNA: TGTGCCAGCAGCCGGTCGGCGGGAACAGATACGCAGTATTTT.

The chain uses TRBV28 and TRBJ2-3; a weak D match, TRBD2 (5 bases). V lost 8 bases, J lost 4 bases, and 10 bases lay in between. The CDR3 consists of 12 residues. Germline CDR1 reads MDHEN; CDR2 reads SYDVKM. The CDR3 DNA is TGTGCCAGCCGCCTAGCACCAGATACGCAGTATTTT. Protein product: CASRLAPDTQYF. The whole variable domain, filled in from reference TRBV28 and TRBJ2-3, reads DVKVTQSSRYLVKRTGEKVFLECVQDMDHENMFWYRQDPGLGLRLIYFSYDVKMKEKGDIPEGYSVSREKKERFSLILESASTNQTSMYLCASRLAPDTQYFGPGTRLTVL.

The chain has TRBV7-3 and TRBJ2-3; weak D call: TRBD2 (7 bases). The germline gives CDR1 SGHTA, CDR2 FQGTGA. V was shortened by 5 bases and J by 4 bases, with 19 bases between the two germline ends. The CDR3 consists of 16 residues. CDR3 DNA: TGTGCCAGCAGCACCCGAAGGGGGGGGCGGGCAGATACGCAGTATTTT. Translated: CASSTRRGGRADTQYF.

In its sample, this clonotype was seen a few times. V is TRBV28 and J is TRBJ2-1; tentatively, D is TRBD1 (5 bases). The germline V gene has CDR1 MDHEN and CDR2 SYDVKM. V was pared by 5 bases and J by 3 bases, with 11 bases between. CDR3 length: 14 amino acids. The CDR3 DNA reads as TGTGCCAGCAGTAATCACAGGAGCTACAATGAGCAGTTCTTC. This codes for CASSNHRSYNEQFF. Together with reference TRBV28 and TRBJ2-1, the CDR3 gives the full variable domain: DVKVTQSSRYLVKRTGEKVFLECVQDMDHENMFWYRQDPGLGLRLIYFSYDVKMKEKGDIPEGYSVSREKKERFSLILESASTNQTSMYLCASSNHRSYNEQFFGPGTRLTVL.

This chain links TRBV27 with TRBJ2-7, with TRBD2 matching 11 bases. Trimming at V came to 6 bases and at J to 4 bases, leaving 8 bases not matched to a gene. Germline V gives CDR1 MNHEY, CDR2 SMNVEV (reference sequence). This CDR3 is 15 amino acids long. The CDR3 loop is CASSSRLAGSYEQYF. The CDR3 DNA follows: TGTGCCAGCAGCTCTCGACTAGCGGGGAGTTACGAGCAGTACTTC.

This clonotype appeared many times. The chain uses TRBV29-1 and TRBJ2-3; D gene unclear. Germline V lookup: CDR1 SQVTM, CDR2 ANQGSEA. The CDR3 consists of 12 residues. Trimming removed 0 bases at V and 0 bases at J, with 1 base between. This chain's CDR3 is CSVEDSTDTQYF. The CDR3 nucleotides are TGCAGCGTTGAAGATAGCACAGATACGCAGTATTTT.

This clonotype was detected a few times. The chain links TRBV12-3 or TRBV12-4 to TRBJ1-1; perhaps TRBD1 as D (6 bases). The CDR3 contains 13 residues. V dropped 6 bases and J dropped 3 bases, with 11 bases sitting between them. The chain's CDR3 is CASRDGQYTEAFF. The CDR3 bases are TGTGCCAGCAGAGATGGACAGTACACTGAAGCTTTCTTT.

The gene calls are TRBV20-1 and TRBJ2-5; no firm D call. Germline V gives CDR1 DFQATT, CDR2 SNEGSKA (reference sequence). Trimming pared 6 bases from V and 8 bases from J, leaving 25 bases between. The CDR3 totals 15 residues. This CDR3 is CSAPPYVGPELTQYF. CDR3 DNA: TGCAGTGCACCGCCCTACGTAGGGCCGGAGCTAACCCAGTACTTC.